Shown below are 5 T cell receptor beta chains from a single sample sequenced in a study of cytomegalovirus exposure and HLA in healthy donors. Primers for the PCR totalled 60 Vbeta and 13 Jbeta. The repertoire was sequenced with immunoSEQ multiplex PCR; TCRdb's copy has only in-frame clones and lacks some. The sample records 95,000 to 150,000 clones, around 65% being singletons. Sequenced: PBMCs. These receptors were taken from a man younger than 35 in good health and CMV-seronegative.

This chain joins TRBV9 and TRBJ2-5, with D possibly being TRBD1 (6 bases). The J call could be wrong; TRBJ2-7 is a better fit for the DNA end. This CDR3 region has 17 residues. The V gene's germline CDR1 is SGDLS and CDR2 YYNGEE. CDR3 residues: CASSSTPGASSSYEQYF. CDR3 in DNA: TGTGCCAGTTCTTCCACCCCAGGGGCCTCAAGCTCCTACGAGCAGTACTTC.

This chain joins TRBV7-9 and TRBJ1-4; D remains unclear. Trimming shortened V by 2 bases and J by 8 bases, and 12 bases separated the two germline ends. CDR1 SEHNR and CDR2 FQNEAQ come from the germline V gene (reference sequence). The CDR3 length is 14 residues. The chain's CDR3 is CASSLYGSGEKLFF. CDR3 nucleotides: TGTGCCAGCAGCTTATATGGGTCCGGGGAAAAACTGTTTTTT.

The rearrangement links TRBV7-9 to TRBJ1-5, with TRBD1 matching over 10 bases. This CDR3 comprises 18 residues. The J segment lost 4 bases and the V segment lost 4 bases, leaving 13 bases of the junction unmatched. The germline gives CDR1 SEHNR, CDR2 FQNEAQ (reference sequence). The CDR3 bases are TGTGCCAGCAGCTCCGGGACAGGGGCCGGAGTTCTTAATCAGCCCCAGCATTTT. Protein product: CASSSGTGAGVLNQPQHF.

The rearrangement links TRBV10-3 to TRBJ2-5, with unresolved D. Germline CDR1 ENHRY, CDR2 SYGVKD. This CDR3 region has 15 residues. With 0 bases removed from V and 5 bases from J, the gap between germline ends came to 13 bases. The CDR3 reads CAISESGRQKETQYF. DNA for the CDR3: TGTGCCATCAGTGAGTCCGGCAGGCAGAAGGAGACCCAGTACTTC.

The table lists this clone with a count of one. The J gene is TRBJ1-3, the V gene TRBV9; unclear D gene. There are 15 residues in the CDR3. The germline V and J ends were trimmed by 0 bases and 1 base, with 8 bases remaining between them. CDR1 SGDLS and CDR2 YYNGEE come from the germline V gene. CDR3 bases: TGTGCCAGCAGCGTAGCTGGCAGTTCTGGAAACACCATATATTTT. This gives the protein CASSVAGSSGNTIYF.